This is a list of T cell receptor beta chains from one sample in a study of blood T cell repertoires in COVID-19. Assay used: immunoSEQ multiplex PCR; TCRdb lists only in-frame clones, some missing. This table holds approximately 170,000 clones, 80% to 90% found once. The sample was peripheral blood. The source is a man aged 18 to 35 who had recovered from COVID-19. Both conserved end residues are part of each CDR3. Fields, in order: J gene, D gene, clone size, V gene, CDR3 protein, CDR3 DNA. A D gene is named only where the DNA matches it firmly. Not every row has a clone size; where given, it reads once, few, many or a size class.

>TRBJ1-2|-|-|TRBV3-1/TRBV3-2
CASSQDFRGYGYTF
TGTGCCAGCAGCCAAGATTTCAGGGGCTATGGCTACACCTTC
>TRBJ2-7|-|-|TRBV6-5
CASSVGANEQYF
TGTGCCAGCAGCGTAGGGGCTAACGAGCAGTACTTC
>TRBJ2-1|TRBD1|-|TRBV3-1/TRBV3-2
CASSQSAGGSGQFF
TGTGCCAGCAGCCAATCTGCAGGGGGCTCCGGGCAGTTCTTC
>TRBJ2-5|-|once|TRBV29-1
CSVQGGEETQYF
TGCAGCGTTCAGGGTGGGGAAGAGACCCAGTACTTC
>TRBJ1-5|-|-|TRBV4-1
CASSQDLQVGQPQHF
TGCGCCAGCAGCCAAGATTTACAGGTGGGACAGCCCCAGCATTTT
>TRBJ1-2|TRBD1|-|TRBV9
CASSVREGQDYGYTF
TGTGCCAGCAGCGTAAGGGAGGGACAGGACTATGGCTACACCTTC
>TRBJ2-7|TRBD2|-|TRBV11-2
CASSETSGIYEQYF
TGTGCCAGCAGCGAGACTAGCGGGATTTACGAGCAGTACTTC
>TRBJ1-1|-|once|TRBV12-3/TRBV12-4
CASSPPVRVGAFF
TGTGCCAGCAGCCCCCCGGTCAGGGTTGGGGCTTTCTTT
>TRBJ2-5|-|-|TRBV6-6
CASSYLRGETQYF
TGTGCCAGCAGTTACCTTAGAGGAGAGACCCAGTACTTC
>TRBJ1-6|-|-|TRBV19
CASSIRQVLLSPLHF
TGTGCCAGTAGTATCCGACAGGTCCTACTTTCACCCCTCCACTTT
>TRBJ2-7|TRBD2|-|TRBV15
CATSRVTSGRGYEQYF
TGTGCCACCAGCAGAGTAACTAGCGGGAGGGGTTACGAGCAGTACTTC
>TRBJ2-2|TRBD2|once|TRBV2
CASSTSGGNTGELFF
TGTGCCAGCTCTACTAGCGGGGGGAACACCGGGGAGCTGTTTTTT
>TRBJ1-2|-|few|TRBV3-1/TRBV3-2
CASSLGRGGYTF
TGTGCCAGCAGCCTCGGAAGGGGTGGCTACACCTTC
>TRBJ2-7|TRBD1|-|TRBV7-2
CASSLRTGGGETYEQYF
TGTGCCAGCAGCTTACGGACAGGGGGAGGTGAGACCTACGAGCAGTACTTC
>TRBJ2-7|-|once|TRBV7-8
CASSLAQGHYEQYF
TGTGCCAGCAGCTTAGCGCAGGGGCACTACGAGCAGTACTTC
>TRBJ1-2|-|-|TRBV6-5
CASRSGTVLNYGYTF
TGTGCCAGCAGAAGCGGGACGGTGCTTAACTATGGCTACACCTTC
>TRBJ2-2|-|-|TRBV7-9
CASSPMGGHGTGELFF
TGTGCCAGCAGCCCGATGGGGGGGCACGGCACCGGGGAGCTGTTTTTT
>TRBJ1-1|-|few|TRBV6-2/TRBV6-3
CASSYIGNTEAFF
TGTGCCAGCAGTTACATCGGGAACACTGAAGCTTTCTTT
>TRBJ2-2|TRBD1|-|TRBV23-1
CASPGQGVNTGELFF
TGCGCCAGCCCAGGGCAGGGGGTGAACACCGGGGAGCTGTTTTTT
>TRBJ2-7|-|-|TRBV7-6
CASSLGAEATHEQYF
TGTGCCAGCAGCTTAGGTGCAGAGGCGACCCACGAGCAGTACTTC
>TRBJ1-2|-|-|TRBV5-1
CASSLDRGEGYGYTF
TGCGCCAGCAGCTTGGACCGGGGGGAGGGCTATGGCTACACCTTC
>TRBJ2-5|-|-|TRBV27
CASTATLGETQYF
TGTGCCAGCACCGCTACGCTAGGAGAGACCCAGTACTTC
>TRBJ1-3|-|-|TRBV19
CASSIRGGGNTIYF
TGTGCCAGTAGTATCCGGGGAGGTGGAAACACCATATATTTT
>TRBJ2-6|-|-|TRBV19
CASSTREYSGANVLTF
TGTGCCAGTAGTACCCGAGAGTACTCTGGGGCCAACGTCCTGACTTTC
>TRBJ2-2|TRBD2|-|TRBV4-1
CASSRPGLAGGGTGELFF
TGCGCCAGCAGCCGCCCGGGACTAGCGGGAGGGGGGACCGGGGAGCTGTTTTTT
>TRBJ1-2|TRBD1|-|TRBV3-1/TRBV3-2
CASSPTRGQGYGYTF
TGTGCCAGCAGCCCAACTCGTGGACAGGGCTATGGCTACACCTTC
>TRBJ2-1|TRBD2|-|TRBV5-1
CASSASSGSYNEQFF
TGCGCCAGCAGCGCCTCTAGCGGCTCCTACAATGAGCAGTTCTTC
>TRBJ2-5|-|-|TRBV5-1
CASSLMGSETQYF
TGCGCCAGCAGCTTGATGGGGAGCGAGACCCAGTACTTC
>TRBJ2-2|TRBD2|-|TRBV7-2
CASRGGRAQNTGELFF
TGTGCCAGCAGGGGCGGGAGGGCCCAGAACACCGGGGAGCTGTTTTTT
>TRBJ1-5|-|-|TRBV9
CASSSGTRQPQHF
TGTGCCAGCAGCTCCGGGACACGCCAGCCCCAGCATTTT
>TRBJ2-1|TRBD1|-|TRBV5-6
CASSRITVGTGRDNEQFF
TGTGCCAGCAGCCGGATCACCGTCGGGACAGGGAGGGACAATGAGCAGTTCTTC
>TRBJ1-2|-|-|TRBV20-1
CSAKPNYGYTF
TGCAGTGCTAAGCCGAACTATGGCTACACCTTC
>TRBJ1-5|-|-|TRBV2
CASRETRVMDQPQHF
TGTGCCAGCAGGGAGACCAGGGTTATGGATCAGCCCCAGCATTTT
>TRBJ1-4|-|many|TRBV19
CASSISLADLGEKLFF
TGTGCCAGTAGTATTTCGTTGGCGGACTTAGGTGAAAAACTGTTTTTT
>TRBJ1-3|-|-|TRBV7-2
CASSLGPGLTSGNTIYF
TGTGCCAGCAGCTTAGGCCCGGGACTGACCTCTGGAAACACCATATATTTT
>TRBJ1-1|-|-|TRBV3-1/TRBV3-2
CASSRGKTGLAEAFF
TGTGCCAGCAGCCGGGGTAAGACAGGTCTCGCTGAAGCTTTCTTT
>TRBJ1-4|-|-|TRBV24-1
CATSDAGVNEKLFF
TGTGCCACCAGTGACGCAGGGGTGAATGAAAAACTGTTTTTT
>TRBJ2-5|TRBD2|once|TRBV5-5
CASGPAGGVETQYF
TGTGCCAGTGGTCCGGCGGGAGGGGTGGAGACCCAGTACTTC
>TRBJ1-5|-|-|TRBV4-1
CASSPWTDANQPQHF
TGCGCCAGCAGCCCGTGGACAGATGCTAATCAGCCCCAGCATTTT